The present entry profiles one T cell receptor beta chain with its context. The antigen is not known. The data were obtained in a study of monozygotic twins with cystic fibrosis. Study results and caveats: No link emerged between shared CDR3 counts and age, concordance or severity.

V lost 5 bases to trimming and J lost 2 bases, with 13 bases between them. From germline, CDR1 is SGHTA and CDR2 FQGNSA. This CDR3 region has 14 residues. Here immunoSEQ multiplex PCR was the method, and the copy in TCRdb shows in-frame clones only, minus some. Seen here are around 15,000 clones, 85% to 90% observed once, and the top ten hold about 0.69%. The sample was blood. This receptor was obtained from a boy aged 10-17 years with cystic fibrosis. The rearrangement links TRBV7-2 to TRBJ2-7; possibly TRBD2 for D (5 bases). The CDR3, as DNA: TGTGCCAGCAGCCAGATCCGAGGGACCTACGAGCAGTACTTC. This translates into CASSQIRGTYEQYF. Looking up the rest from reference TRBV7-2 and TRBJ2-7 gives the full variable domain: GAGVSQSPSNKVTEKGKDVELRCDPISGHTALYWYRQSLGQGLEFLIYFQGNSAPDKSGLPSDRFSAERTGGSVSTLTIQRTQQEDSAVYLCASSQIRGTYEQYFGPGTRLTVT.